The 21 T cell receptor beta chains below were found in one sample sequenced in a study of cytomegalovirus exposure and HLA in healthy donors. The PCR used 60 Vbeta and 13 Jbeta primers. The repertoire was sequenced with immunoSEQ multiplex PCR; TCRdb's copy has only in-frame clones and lacks some. In the table there are tens of thousands of clones, 80% of which are singletons. The specimen sequenced was PBMCs. These receptors all stem from a male donor in good health and CMV-seronegative.

The CDR3 DNA is TGTGCCAGCAGCTTAGGGGGCTTAGGGGTAACAGATACGCAGTATTTT. Its translation: CASSLGGLGVTDTQYF. The V gene is TRBV7-2, the J gene TRBJ2-3, with TRBD1 as a possible D gene (5 bases). Per germline, CDR1 SGHTA and CDR2 FQGNSA. The length of the CDR3 is 16 residues. V lost 1 base to trimming and J lost 3 bases, with 14 bases between them. Drawing the rest from reference TRBV7-2 and TRBJ2-3, the complete variable domain is GAGVSQSPSNKVTEKGKDVELRCDPISGHTALYWYRQSLGQGLEFLIYFQGNSAPDKSGLPSDRFSAERTGGSVSTLTIQRTQQEDSAVYLCASSLGGLGVTDTQYFGPGTRLTVL.

The chain employs TRBV6-1 and TRBJ1-4, with no clear D. The CDR3 extends over 13 amino acids. The germline V gene encodes CDR1 MNHNS and CDR2 SASEGT. V was shortened by 2 bases and J by 6 bases, with 7 bases between the two germline ends. The CDR3 DNA follows: TGTGCCAGCAGTGAATTGCGGGATGAAAAACTGTTTTTT. Translation gives CASSELRDEKLFF.

This chain uses TRBV30 with TRBJ1-1; D may be TRBD1 (5 bases). The CDR3 totals 12 residues. Germline V CDR1 and CDR2: GTSNPN, SVGIG (reference sequence). The V end lost 2 bases, the J end lost 10 bases, and 14 bases lay between the germline ends. CDR3 region: CAWSPGVQGAFF. CDR3 DNA: TGTGCCTGGAGTCCGGGGGTCCAGGGAGCTTTCTTT.

The V and J genes are TRBV7-8 and TRBJ2-2; D may be TRBD2 (6 bases). The V gene's germline CDR1 is SGHVS and CDR2 FQNEAQ. The CDR3 covers 14 residues. V shed 5 bases and J shed 5 bases, with 12 bases lying between them. The CDR3 protein is CASSPLGGTGELFF. CDR3 nucleotides: TGTGCCAGCAGCCCCCTGGGGGGTACCGGGGAGCTGTTTTTT.

This chain connects TRBV7-8 to TRBJ1-2; 7 bases align to TRBD1. Unmatched junction bases numbered 10, after V lost 0 bases and J lost 0 bases. The CDR3 consists of 18 residues. Looked up from germline, CDR1 is SGHVS and CDR2 is FQNEAQ. The CDR3 DNA follows: TGTGCCAGCAGCTTAGCTTTGAGGGACAGCAATTCTAACTATGGCTACACCTTC. Translated: CASSLALRDSNSNYGYTF.

For the CDR3, the DNA is TGTGCCTGGAAGCGGGGGTTCTATGGCTACACCTTC. This gives the protein CAWKRGFYGYTF. The rearrangement links TRBV30 to TRBJ1-2; the D gene is possibly TRBD1 (5 bases). Germline V gene lookup returns CDR1 GTSNPN and CDR2 SVGIG (reference sequence). The CDR3 runs to 12 residues. Trimming removed 4 bases from V and 4 bases from J, with 10 bases in between.

The chain couples TRBV7-3 to TRBJ2-7, with 9 nucleotides matching TRBD1. In germline, CDR1 is SGHTA, CDR2 FQGTGA. V shed 3 bases, J shed 4 bases, and the junction held 7 bases outside the gene matches. The CDR3 is 15 amino acids. This CDR3 is CASSFAPGQGYEQYF. CDR3 nucleotide sequence: TGTGCCAGCAGCTTCGCCCCGGGACAGGGATACGAGCAGTACTTC. The whole variable domain, remainder taken from reference TRBV7-3 and TRBJ2-7, is GAGVSQTPSNKVTEKGKYVELRCDPISGHTALYWYRQSLGQGPEFLIYFQGTGAADDSGLPNDRFFAVRPEGSVSTLKIQRTERGDSAVYLCASSFAPGQGYEQYFGPGTRLTVT.

This chain joins TRBV6-5 and TRBJ1-5; 8 bases are shared with TRBD1. The CDR3 covers 14 residues. Germline trimming cut 2 bases from V and 11 bases from J; bases unmatched to any gene: 8. CDR1 and CDR2 (germline): MNHEY, SVGAGI. This chain's CDR3 is CASSYAPTGVAQHF. In DNA, the CDR3 is TGTGCCAGCAGTTACGCCCCGACAGGGGTGGCCCAGCATTTT.

V and J are TRBV9 and TRBJ1-1; D possibly corresponds to TRBD1 (6 bases). V lost 3 bases and J 0 bases, leaving 12 bases between the germline ends. The CDR3 has 15 amino acids. CDR1 and CDR2 from the germline V gene are SGDLS and YYNGEE. Here the CDR3 reads CASSGTDSMNTEAFF. CDR3 DNA: TGTGCCAGCAGCGGAACGGACAGCATGAACACTGAAGCTTTCTTT. Full variable domain (rest looked up from reference TRBV9 and TRBJ1-1): DSGVTQTPKHLITATGQRVTLRCSPRSGDLSVYWYQQSLDQGLQFLIQYYNGEERAKGNILERFSAQQFPDLHSELNLSSLELGDSALYFCASSGTDSMNTEAFFGQGTRLTVV.

The genes are TRBV5-6 and TRBJ1-2; maybe TRBD1 (6 bases). Germline CDR1 SGHDT, CDR2 YYEEEE. The CDR3 extends over 14 amino acids. The ends were cut back, 0 bases at V and 5 bases at J, with 11 bases in the middle. In nucleotides, the CDR3 is TGTGCCAGCAGCTTGGGGACAGAGCGGTATGGCTACACCTTC. It codes for CASSLGTERYGYTF.

The chain joins TRBV30 to TRBJ2-7; unclear D gene. The germline V gene has CDR1 GTSNPN and CDR2 SVGIG (reference sequence). This CDR3 is 11 amino acids long. The V gene lost 5 bases and the J gene lost 2 bases, with 7 bases spanning the gap. The DNA for the CDR3 is TGTGCCTGGGGCAAGACCTACGAGCAGTACTTC. Its translation: CAWGKTYEQYF.

This clone was found a few times. This sequence joins TRBV11-2 and TRBJ2-1; D is possibly TRBD2 (5 bases). Trimming left V 5 bases short and J 10 bases short, with 9 bases between. CDR1 and CDR2 from the germline V gene are SGHAT and FQNNGV. CDR3 length: 11 residues. DNA of the CDR3: TGTGCCAGCAGCCCACTAGGGGAGCAGTTCTTC. Amino acids: CASSPLGEQFF.

The chain has TRBV10-3 and TRBJ2-5; D might be TRBD1 (6 bases). V lost 6 bases and J 4 bases, leaving 15 bases between the germline ends. The length of the CDR3 is 14 residues. CDR1 is ENHRY and CDR2 is SYGVKD in the germline V gene. The CDR3 protein is CAIRPGKGGETQYF. The CDR3 DNA follows: TGTGCCATCAGACCGGGTAAAGGGGGAGAGACCCAGTACTTC.

The chain combines TRBV11-2 with TRBJ1-6; 7 bases fit TRBD1. Germline trimming cut 5 bases from V and 6 bases from J; bases unmatched to any gene: 13. This CDR3 is 17 amino acids long. The germline gives CDR1 SGHAT, CDR2 FQNNGV. CDR3 DNA sequence: TGTGCCAGCAGCCCCCTTAGGACAGGCCGTTTTAATTCACCCCTCCACTTT. It specifies CASSPLRTGRFNSPLHF.

The chain is built from TRBV9 and TRBJ2-1; D call uncertain. CDR1 and CDR2 (germline): SGDLS, YYNGEE. The CDR3 consists of 15 residues. Deletions cut 2 bases from V and 0 bases from J, with 9 bases between. The CDR3: CASSVAALSYNEQFF. In DNA form, the CDR3 reads TGTGCCAGCAGCGTCGCGGCCCTCTCCTACAATGAGCAGTTCTTC.

Concerning this clone: This specimen includes other DNA sequences encoding the same CDR3. The V gene is TRBV7-9, the J gene TRBJ1-2; TRBD1 matches 8 bases. Germline V gene data show CDR1 as SEHNR and CDR2 as FQNEAQ (reference sequence). V lost 1 base to trimming and J lost 5 bases; unmatched junction nucleotides: 0. There are 13 residues in the CDR3. As DNA, the CDR3 is TGTGCCAGCAGCTTAGGACAGGGGTATGGCTACACCTTC. This encodes CASSLGQGYGYTF.

This clone was detected once. The chain is built from TRBV6-5 and TRBJ2-5; 7 bases fit TRBD1. The CDR3 is made up of 14 amino acids. CDR1 and CDR2 (germline): MNHEY, SVGAGI. The J segment lost 5 bases and the V segment lost 2 bases, leaving 5 bases of the junction unmatched. This chain's CDR3 is CASSYEGGVETQYF. CDR3 DNA sequence: TGTGCCAGCAGTTACGAAGGGGGCGTTGAGACCCAGTACTTC.

This clone was seen once. The chain employs TRBV29-1 and TRBJ1-1, with D perhaps TRBD1 (5 bases). The CDR3 contains 14 residues. The V and J ends lost 3 bases and 0 bases respectively, with 11 bases between them. Per germline, CDR1 SQVTM and CDR2 ANQGSEA. The CDR3: CSVDDQGLNTEAFF. For the CDR3, the DNA is TGCAGCGTTGATGATCAGGGTCTGAACACTGAAGCTTTCTTT.

The chain links TRBV7-9 to TRBJ1-1; 7 bases are shared with TRBD1. The CDR3 consists of 18 residues. Trimming removed 5 bases from V and 1 base from J; junction bases left unmatched: 16. Germline CDR1 reads SEHNR; CDR2 reads FQNEAQ (reference sequence). CDR3 residues: CASSPRQGRSGKNTEAFF. In DNA form, the CDR3 reads TGTGCCAGCAGCCCTCGACAGGGACGGAGTGGGAAGAACACTGAAGCTTTCTTT.

This clone was detected only once. The J gene is TRBJ2-6, the V gene TRBV7-9; tentatively, D is TRBD1 (5 bases). Germline V CDR1 and CDR2: SEHNR, FQNEAQ (reference sequence). The CDR3 loop spans 15 amino acids. V was shortened by 5 bases and J by 2 bases, with 10 bases between the two germline ends. The CDR3 DNA sequence: TGTGCCAGCAGCCAGGCCAGGGCTGGGGCCAACGTCCTGACTTTC. It specifies CASSQARAGANVLTF.

The chain combines TRBV14 with TRBJ1-4; D gene ambiguous. The CDR3 totals 14 residues. With 4 bases removed from V and 8 bases from J, the gap between germline ends came to 14 bases. Germline CDR1 is SGHDN and CDR2 is FVKESK. CDR3 sequence: CASSPPGLPEKLFF. The CDR3 region has the DNA TGTGCCAGCAGCCCCCCCGGTCTACCCGAAAAACTGTTTTTT.